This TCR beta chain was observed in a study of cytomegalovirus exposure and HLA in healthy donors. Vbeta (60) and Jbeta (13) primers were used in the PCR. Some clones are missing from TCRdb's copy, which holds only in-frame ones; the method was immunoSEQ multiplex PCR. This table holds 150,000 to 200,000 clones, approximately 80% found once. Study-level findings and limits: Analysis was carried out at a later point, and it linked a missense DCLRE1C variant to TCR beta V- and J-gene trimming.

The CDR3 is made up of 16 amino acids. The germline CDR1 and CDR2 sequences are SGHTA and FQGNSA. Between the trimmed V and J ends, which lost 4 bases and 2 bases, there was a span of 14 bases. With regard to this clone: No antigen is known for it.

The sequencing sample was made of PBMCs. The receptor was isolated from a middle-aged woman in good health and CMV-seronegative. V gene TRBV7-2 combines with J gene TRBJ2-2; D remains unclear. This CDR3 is CASSSGVAVNTGELFF. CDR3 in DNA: TGTGCCAGCAGCTCCGGAGTTGCGGTAAACACCGGGGAGCTGTTTTTT.